The 2 T cell receptor beta chains listed next were all sequenced from one sample in a study of T cell repertoires in cytomegalovirus infection. In TCRdb, the reads were re-called with MiXCR into one record per CDR3 protein. This sample has approximately 190,000 distinct CDR3 sequences, with nearly 9.5% found just once. Specimen: PBMCs. These receptors all come from a human donor in good health (CMV status not recorded). Some clones in this sample may be carry-over from other donors' samples.

This clonotype was found many times. V usage is TRBV7-2 and J usage is TRBJ2-6; D remains unclear. Trimming took off 2 bases at V and 1 base at J, with 9 bases between the two ends. Germline V gene lookup returns CDR1 SGHTA and CDR2 FQGNSA. The CDR3 totals 16 residues. The CDR3 reads CASSLMGSSGANVLTF. In DNA, the CDR3 is TGTGCCAGCAGCTTAATGGGAAGTTCTGGGGCCAACGTCCTGACTTTC.

This clonotype was detected ten times or more. The chain links TRBV6-2 or TRBV6-3 to TRBJ1-5; no reliable D call. This CDR3 spans 17 amino acids. Trimming took 6 bases from V and 2 from J, leaving 20 bases between them. Germline-derived CDR1 and CDR2 are MNHEY and SVGEGT. The CDR3 DNA reads as TGTGCCAGCAGACCCCCCGAATCAGGAAAGGGCAATCAGCCCCAGCATTTT. Its translation: CASRPPESGKGNQPQHF.